Below, 26 T cell receptor beta chains from the same sample are listed, as sequenced in a study of cytomegalovirus exposure and HLA in healthy donors. The study ran its PCR with 60 Vbeta and 13 Jbeta primers. Clones were read by immunoSEQ multiplex PCR, and TCRdb kept only the in-frame ones, dropping some. The sample records 95,000 to 110,000 clones, around 74% being singletons. Sample: PBMCs. These receptors were obtained from a woman aged 40 to 50 in good health and CMV-seropositive.

V is TRBV11-2 and J is TRBJ1-2, with 9 bases fitting TRBD1. Looked up from germline, CDR1 is SGHAT and CDR2 is FQNNGV. Losses at the gene ends were 5 bases for V and 3 bases for J; bases not matched to a gene: 4. CDR3 length: 14 amino acids. The CDR3 DNA reads as TGTGCCAGCAGCCGCGACAGGGGGGACTATGGCTACACCTTC. Amino acid sequence: CASSRDRGDYGYTF.

The chain has TRBV30 and TRBJ2-7; 7 bases fit TRBD1. The germline V gene has CDR1 GTSNPN and CDR2 SVGIG (reference sequence). The CDR3 totals 15 residues. Unmatched junction bases numbered 13, after V lost 3 bases and J lost 5 bases. CDR3 residues: CAWRFGTGAPHEQYF. CDR3 nucleotide sequence: TGTGCCTGGAGATTTGGCACAGGGGCCCCCCACGAGCAGTACTTC.

The chain carries TRBV2 and TRBJ1-5; 9 nucleotides line up with TRBD1. The CDR3 length is 16 residues. J was trimmed by 8 bases and V by 6 bases; bases with no gene match: 14. Per the germline V gene, CDR1 is SNHLY and CDR2 is FYNNEI. Written as DNA, the CDR3 is TGTGCCAGCAGCCTTGGGGGCGGGAGGACAGGGGAGCCCCAGCATTTT. It yields the protein CASSLGGGRTGEPQHF. The full variable domain, its missing parts supplied by reference TRBV2 and TRBJ1-5, is EPEVTQTPSHQVTQMGQEVILRCVPISNHLYFYWYRQILGQKVEFLVSFYNNEISEKSEIFDDQFSVERPDGSNFTLKIRSTKLEDSAMYFCASSLGGGRTGEPQHFGDGTRLSIL.

V is TRBV20-1 and J is TRBJ2-1; D not resolved. The CDR3 spans 11 residues. Trimming pared 6 bases from V and 6 bases from J, leaving 9 bases between. Germline CDR1 and CDR2: DFQATT and SNEGSKA (reference sequence). The CDR3 DNA reads TGCAGTGCGCGAGACATCAATGAGCAGTTCTTC. Translation gives CSARDINEQFF.

The genes are TRBV6-6 and TRBJ1-2; possibly TRBD1 for D (6 bases). V lost 0 bases to trimming and J lost 4 bases, with 15 bases between them. The CDR3 is 16 residues long. Germline loops: CDR1 MNHNY, CDR2 SVGAGI (reference sequence). CDR3 region: CASSYSGAEGLYGYTF. The CDR3 DNA follows: TGTGCCAGCAGTTACTCGGGGGCAGAGGGTCTCTATGGCTACACCTTC.

The chain couples TRBV7-9 to TRBJ2-3, with 10 bases lining up with TRBD2. After removal of 3 bases from V and 1 base from J, the junction contained 7 bases not matched to a gene. CDR1 is SEHNR and CDR2 is FQNEAQ in the germline V gene (reference sequence). The CDR3 extends over 17 amino acids. CDR3 residues: CASSFKGTSVGTDTQYF. In DNA form, the CDR3 reads TGTGCCAGCAGCTTTAAGGGGACTAGCGTCGGCACAGATACGCAGTATTTT.

A few counts support this clone. The chain recombines TRBV9 with TRBJ2-1, with D perhaps matching TRBD2 (5 bases). Germline assignment: CDR1 SGDLS and CDR2 YYNGEE. This CDR3 spans 16 amino acids. Trimming took 2 bases from V and 7 from J, leaving 19 bases between them. As DNA, the CDR3 is TGTGCCAGCAGCGTGGCATTGGACTTAACCGGGAATGAGCAGTTCTTC. Amino acids: CASSVALDLTGNEQFF.

A few counts support this clone. In DNA form, the CDR3 reads TGTGCCAGCAGAGCCCAAAATGTCGAGGAGGGACAGCCCCAGCATTTT. It specifies CASRAQNVEEGQPQHF. This chain uses TRBV6-4 with TRBJ1-5; unclear D gene. The V gene's germline CDR1 is MRHNA and CDR2 SNTAGT. With 6 bases removed from V and 7 bases from J, the gap between germline ends came to 22 bases. CDR3 length: 16 residues.

The chain carries TRBV25-1 and TRBJ1-2; 7 bases align to TRBD1. The CDR3 runs 14 residues. The germline gives CDR1 MGHDK, CDR2 SYGVNS. The V segment lost 2 bases and the J segment 6 bases; nucleotides outside the gene matches: 6. For the CDR3, the DNA is TGTGCCAGCAGTGAAGCCGGGGACAGCCATGGCTACACCTTC. As protein: CASSEAGDSHGYTF.

Regarding this clone: The germline gene is not matched at one end of the junction; a read error may be the cause. The chain has TRBV6-6 and TRBJ2-7, with 8 positions matching TRBD1. CDR1 and CDR2 from the germline V gene are MNHNY and SVGAGI (reference sequence). This CDR3 comprises 14 residues. CDR3 amino acids: CSSSVLGQGYEQYF. The CDR3 DNA follows: TGTTCCAGCAGTGTCCTCGGACAGGGCTACGAGCAGTACTTC.

The chain combines TRBV7-9 with TRBJ2-2, with 8 positions matching TRBD1. CDR1 is SEHNR, CDR2 FQNEAQ, per germline (reference sequence). V lost 4 bases and J lost 3; bases outside the gene matches: 4. CDR3 size: 15 residues. CDR3 in DNA: TGTGCCAGCAGCTGGGGGACAGGAGACACCGGGGAGCTGTTTTTT. Its protein product is CASSWGTGDTGELFF.

The chain carries TRBV6-6 and TRBJ1-4; no definite D call. CDR1 and CDR2 (germline): MNHNY, SVGAGI (reference sequence). V was clipped by 6 bases and J by 8 bases, with 16 bases between them. The CDR3 covers 14 residues. CDR3 sequence reads: CASRPLVTGEKLFF. The CDR3 DNA reads TGTGCCAGCAGGCCCCTTGTGACGGGGGAAAAACTGTTTTTT.

The J gene is TRBJ1-6, the V gene TRBV13, with no clear D. This CDR3 is 13 amino acids long. Trimming took 4 bases from V and 7 from J, leaving 8 bases between them. CDR1 PRHDT and CDR2 FYEKMQ come from the germline V gene (reference sequence). The chain's CDR3 is CASSWTGNSPLHF. Here the CDR3 DNA reads TGTGCCAGCAGCTGGACGGGGAATTCACCCCTCCACTTT.

V is TRBV2 and J is TRBJ2-1; the D is unclear. This CDR3 spans 11 amino acids. In germline, CDR1 is SNHLY, CDR2 FYNNEI. V was shortened by 6 bases and J by 6 bases, with 6 bases between the two germline ends. CDR3 protein: CASSTFNEQFF. Here the CDR3 DNA reads TGTGCCAGCAGCACTTTCAATGAGCAGTTCTTC.

The chain employs TRBV7-9 and TRBJ2-3; tentatively, D is TRBD2 (5 bases). Trimming removed 5 bases at V and 3 bases at J, with 21 bases between. The CDR3 extends over 17 amino acids. Germline V gene sequence: CDR1 SEHNR, CDR2 FQNEAQ (reference sequence). CDR3 sequence: CASSLPPRGFRTDTQYF. CDR3 sequence (DNA): TGTGCCAGCAGCCTTCCGCCTCGGGGTTTCCGTACAGATACGCAGTATTTT.

The chain carries TRBV7-2 and TRBJ1-2; 7 nucleotides match TRBD1. The length of the CDR3 is 15 residues. The ends lost 2 bases at V and 2 bases at J; junction bases unmatched: 5. Per the germline V gene, CDR1 is SGHTA and CDR2 is FQGNSA. The CDR3 region has the DNA TGTGCCAGCAGCTTACGTAGGGGACAGAACTATGGCTACACCTTC. Translation: CASSLRRGQNYGYTF.

The chain uses TRBV30 and TRBJ2-1, with 11 bases matching TRBD2. CDR1 and CDR2 from the germline V gene are GTSNPN and SVGIG (reference sequence). The CDR3 contains 15 residues. Losses at the gene ends were 1 base for V and 10 bases for J; bases not matched to a gene: 9. The CDR3 reads CAWSEASGGLGEQFF. The CDR3 DNA reads TGTGCCTGGAGTGAGGCTAGCGGGGGGCTGGGAGAGCAGTTCTTC.

V gene TRBV4-3 combines with J gene TRBJ2-4; perhaps TRBD1 as D (7 bases). Trimming removed 0 bases from V and 8 bases from J, with 17 bases in between. This CDR3 is 16 amino acids long. Germline lookup yields CDR1 LGHNA and CDR2 YSLEER. In nucleotides, the CDR3 is TGCGCCAGCAGCCAAGACAGGGGGGCCGAAATGGACATTCAGTACTTC. This translates into CASSQDRGAEMDIQYF.

The chain has TRBV10-3 and TRBJ1-1; possible D gene TRBD1, 6 bases. The germline CDR1 and CDR2 sequences are ENHRY and SYGVKD. This CDR3 is 13 amino acids long. V lost 0 bases and J 6 bases, leaving 8 bases between the germline ends. The CDR3 DNA follows: TGTGCCATCAGTGAGTCTGGGGGCCCTGAAGCTTTCTTT. Residues: CAISESGGPEAFF.

The chain combines TRBV4-1 with TRBJ2-5, with TRBD2 matching over 7 bases. This CDR3 spans 16 amino acids. The V gene end was trimmed by 1 base and the J gene end by 5 bases; junction bases not matched to a gene: 10. Germline V CDR1 and CDR2: MGHRA, YSYEKL. The CDR3 region is CASSQVTGGWGETQYF. The CDR3 nucleotides are TGCGCCAGCAGCCAAGTTACGGGGGGTTGGGGCGAGACCCAGTACTTC.

This chain connects TRBV2 to TRBJ1-2; D may be TRBD1 (5 bases). This CDR3 spans 14 amino acids. V was trimmed by 3 bases and J by 2 bases, leaving 10 bases between them. Germline V gene lookup returns CDR1 SNHLY and CDR2 FYNNEI. The CDR3 DNA follows: TGTGCCAGCAGTGACCAGGGCAGCAACTATGGCTACACCTTC. It is translated as CASSDQGSNYGYTF.

This chain uses TRBV18 with TRBJ2-5; D is unclear. The CDR3 is 13 amino acids. Looked up from germline, CDR1 is KGHSH and CDR2 is LQKENI. The V gene lost 0 bases and the J gene lost 5 bases, with 7 bases spanning the gap. This CDR3 is CASSPPSSETQYF. CDR3 DNA: TGTGCCAGCTCACCACCGAGCTCGGAGACCCAGTACTTC.

The rearrangement links TRBV5-6 to TRBJ2-4; tentatively, D is TRBD1 (7 bases). The ends were cut back, 4 bases at V and 7 bases at J, with 15 bases in the middle. Germline V CDR1 and CDR2: SGHDT, YYEEEE. The CDR3 totals 14 residues. The chain's CDR3 is CASSQTGTRNIQYF. The CDR3 nucleotides are TGTGCCAGCAGCCAGACAGGGACTCGGAACATTCAGTACTTC. The full variable domain, in which reference TRBV5-6 and TRBJ2-4 provide the parts outside the CDR3, is DAGVTQSPTHLIKTRGQQVTLRCSPKSGHDTVSWYQQALGQGPQFIFQYYEEEERQRGNFPDRFSGHQFPNYSSELNVNALLLGDSALYLCASSQTGTRNIQYFGAGTRLSVL.

The chain has TRBV6-5 and TRBJ1-2; the match to TRBD1 covers 7 bases. The CDR3 covers 14 residues. V gave up 3 bases and J gave up 2 bases; unmatched junction bases: 3. The germline CDR1 and CDR2 sequences are MNHEY and SVGAGI. The CDR3: CASSYRDSNYGYTF. For the CDR3, the DNA is TGTGCCAGCAGTTATCGGGACAGCAACTATGGCTACACCTTC.

This CDR3 is CASSFESHSYGYTF. The CDR3 DNA reads as TGTGCCAGCAGCTTCGAATCCCACAGCTATGGCTACACCTTC. The rearrangement uses TRBV6-1 and TRBJ1-2, with no clear D. Trimming removed 6 bases from V and 4 bases from J, with 15 bases in between. The V gene's germline CDR1 is MNHNS and CDR2 SASEGT. The CDR3 spans 14 residues.

The gene calls are TRBV21-1 and TRBJ1-6; no check of the table's D call, TRBD1, against the DNA was made. TRBV21-1 is listed as a pseudogene. The CDR3 extends over 14 amino acids. In DNA, the CDR3 is TGTGCCAGCAGCCGAAAAGCAGGGGCTTCACCCCTCCACTTT. The encoded protein is CASSRKAGASPLHF.